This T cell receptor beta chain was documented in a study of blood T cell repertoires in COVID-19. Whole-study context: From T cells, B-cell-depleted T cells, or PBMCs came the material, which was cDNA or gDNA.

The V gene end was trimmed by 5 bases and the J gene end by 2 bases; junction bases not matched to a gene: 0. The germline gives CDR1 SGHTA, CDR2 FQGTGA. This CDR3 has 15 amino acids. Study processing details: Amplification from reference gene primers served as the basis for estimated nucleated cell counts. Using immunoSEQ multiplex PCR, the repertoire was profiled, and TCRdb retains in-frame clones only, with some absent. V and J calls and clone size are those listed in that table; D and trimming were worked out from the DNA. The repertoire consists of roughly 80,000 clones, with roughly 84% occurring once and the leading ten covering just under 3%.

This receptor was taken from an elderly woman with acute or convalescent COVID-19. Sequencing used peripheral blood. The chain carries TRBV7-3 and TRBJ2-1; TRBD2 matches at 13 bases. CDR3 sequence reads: CASSGTSGAYNEQFF. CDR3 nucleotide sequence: TGTGCCAGCAGCGGGACTAGCGGGGCCTACAATGAGCAGTTCTTC.